These 28 T cell receptor beta chains came from one sample sequenced in a study of cytomegalovirus exposure and HLA in healthy donors. The study ran its PCR with 60 Vbeta and 13 Jbeta primers. Some clones are missing from TCRdb's copy, which holds only in-frame ones; the method was immunoSEQ multiplex PCR. The table includes some 150,000 clones, about 62% detected once. The sequenced material came from PBMCs. Receptors originate from a middle-aged man in good health and CMV-seronegative.

The chain joins TRBV10-2 to TRBJ2-1; D may be TRBD1 (6 bases). This CDR3 has 15 amino acids. Per germline, CDR1 WSHSY and CDR2 SAAADI. V was cut by 0 bases and J by 3 bases, with 9 bases left in between. CDR3 loop: CASSESGQNYNEQFF. The CDR3 DNA reads as TGCGCCAGCAGTGAGTCCGGACAGAACTACAATGAGCAGTTCTTC.

This clone was observed a handful of times. The chain combines TRBV7-9 with TRBJ1-1; D perhaps matches TRBD1 (6 bases). Germline V CDR1 and CDR2: SEHNR, FQNEAQ (reference sequence). Trimming removed 5 bases from V and 3 bases from J, with 25 bases in between. The CDR3 has 18 residues. The CDR3 region has the DNA TGTGCCAGCAGCCCCCAGTGGGGATTCACAGGGTCGGACACTGAAGCTTTCTTT. This gives the protein CASSPQWGFTGSDTEAFF.

The rearrangement links TRBV19 to TRBJ1-1; D remains ambiguous. V gave up 5 bases and J gave up 1 base, with 11 bases separating them. Germline V lookup: CDR1 LNHDA, CDR2 SQIVND (reference sequence). The CDR3 consists of 14 residues. The CDR3 protein is CASSFRAGNTEAFF. CDR3 DNA sequence: TGTGCCAGTAGTTTTCGGGCGGGGAACACTGAAGCTTTCTTT.

This chain connects TRBV2 to TRBJ1-1; D unclear. The CDR3 covers 13 residues. Germline lookup yields CDR1 SNHLY and CDR2 FYNNEI. Trimming took off 8 bases at V and 5 bases at J, with 15 bases between the two ends. The CDR3 region has the DNA TGTGCCAGCGAGTTTAGGGAGGAGACTGAAGCTTTCTTT. Its translation: CASEFREETEAFF.

The chain combines TRBV7-8 with TRBJ2-1; 10 bases align to TRBD2. CDR1 and CDR2 from the germline V gene are SGHVS and FQNEAQ. CDR3 size: 17 residues. The J segment lost 7 bases and the V segment lost 1 base, leaving 10 bases of the junction unmatched. The CDR3 region is CASSLETISGGSNEQFF. In nucleotides, the CDR3 is TGTGCCAGCAGCTTAGAAACAATTAGCGGGGGGTCGAATGAGCAGTTCTTC. The complete variable domain, with remaining parts taken from reference TRBV7-8 and TRBJ2-1, reads GAGVSQSPRYKVAKRGQDVALRCDPISGHVSLFWYQQALGQGPEFLTYFQNEAQLDKSGLPSDRFFAERPEGSVSTLKIQRTQQEDSAVYLCASSLETISGGSNEQFFGPGTRLTVL.

The rearrangement joins TRBV7-2 to TRBJ2-7, with TRBD2 matching 12 bases. CDR3 size: 15 residues. Germline V gives CDR1 SGHTA, CDR2 FQGNSA. V was pared by 5 bases and J by 3 bases, with 5 bases of the junction left unmatched. CDR3: CASSARTSGDYEQYF. The CDR3 nucleotides are TGTGCCAGCAGCGCCCGGACTAGCGGGGACTACGAGCAGTACTTC.

This clone was seen more than once but under ten times. V and J are TRBV27 and TRBJ2-1, with TRBD2 matching over 8 bases. The CDR3 consists of 14 residues. Germline V gene lookup returns CDR1 MNHEY and CDR2 SMNVEV (reference sequence). Unmatched junction bases numbered 5, after V lost 3 bases and J lost 7 bases. The CDR3 sequence is CASSFLAGLNEQFF. CDR3 sequence (DNA): TGTGCCAGCAGTTTTCTAGCGGGCCTAAATGAGCAGTTCTTC.

V and J are TRBV5-6 and TRBJ2-5, with 7 nucleotides matching TRBD2. V dropped 3 bases and J dropped 5; count of bases not matched to a gene: 16. Germline lookup yields CDR1 SGHDT and CDR2 YYEEEE. The CDR3 length is 17 residues. The CDR3, as DNA: TGTGCCAGCAGCTCAAACCTGCGGGACGGGGGGTGGGAGACCCAGTACTTC. Translating gives CASSSNLRDGGWETQYF.

The sample holds a few counts of this clone. V and J are TRBV5-1 and TRBJ2-3, with 7 bases identical to TRBD1. This CDR3 contains 16 residues. Germline trimming cut 4 bases from V and 1 base from J; bases unmatched to any gene: 9. The germline CDR1 and CDR2 sequences are SGHRS and YFSETQ. CDR3 protein: CASSLMPGTGTDTQYF. The CDR3 region has the DNA TGCGCCAGCAGCCTGATGCCCGGGACAGGCACAGATACGCAGTATTTT.

V usage is TRBV7-2 and J usage is TRBJ2-7, with 10 positions matching TRBD2. Germline V gene lookup returns CDR1 SGHTA and CDR2 FQGNSA. V lost 7 bases to trimming and J lost 2 bases; unmatched junction nucleotides: 8. This CDR3 is 15 amino acids long. For the CDR3, the DNA is TGTGCCAGCAAATATTTAGCGGGAGGCCCCTACGAGCAGTACTTC. Its translation is CASKYLAGGPYEQYF.

The CDR3 nucleotides read TGTGCCAGCAGTCTGGGTCCAGGCCCCTACGAGCAGTACTTC. Translated: CASSLGPGPYEQYF. The chain is built from TRBV7-8 and TRBJ2-7; D call uncertain. The germline V gene encodes CDR1 SGHVS and CDR2 FQNEAQ. This CDR3 has 14 residues. V was clipped by 6 bases and J by 2 bases, with 14 bases between them.

This sequence joins TRBV2 and TRBJ1-2; TRBD1 agrees at 8 bases. Germline V gene data show CDR1 as SNHLY and CDR2 as FYNNEI. V was pared by 7 bases and J by 1 base, with 5 bases of the junction left unmatched. The length of the CDR3 is 14 residues. CDR3 sequence reads: CASIPTGVNYGYTF. For the CDR3, the DNA is TGTGCCAGCATCCCGACAGGGGTTAACTATGGCTACACCTTC.

By share, this clone ranks as medium-sized (0.01 to 0.1%). The rearrangement links TRBV5-6 to TRBJ2-7; tentatively, D is TRBD2 (6 bases). The CDR3 totals 14 residues. Trimming shortened V by 3 bases and J by 2 bases, and 12 bases separated the two germline ends. The germline V gene encodes CDR1 SGHDT and CDR2 YYEEEE. CDR3 DNA sequence: TGTGCCAGCAGCTGGGAGGACGGAGCCTACGAGCAGTACTTC. Residues: CASSWEDGAYEQYF.

This chain links TRBV25-1 with TRBJ2-2; TRBD1 aligns across 9 bases. V was pared by 5 bases and J by 5 bases, with 6 bases of the junction left unmatched. The CDR3 consists of 15 residues. Germline loops: CDR1 MGHDK, CDR2 SYGVNS. The CDR3 coding sequence is TGTGCCAGCAGTTCAAGGACAGGGGAGACCGGGGAGCTGTTTTTT. This codes for CASSSRTGETGELFF.

This clone was seen a few times. The rearrangement joins TRBV5-1 to TRBJ1-2; D unresolved. The V and J ends lost 5 bases and 9 bases respectively, with 20 bases between them. The CDR3 is made up of 14 amino acids. Germline V gene sequence: CDR1 SGHRS, CDR2 YFSETQ. The CDR3 bases are TGCGCCAGCAGACGGTCTCTTGAGATATTGAGCTACACCTTC. The encoded protein is CASRRSLEILSYTF. Variable domain in full (rest from reference TRBV5-1 and TRBJ1-2): KAGVTQTPRYLIKTRGQQVTLSCSPISGHRSVSWYQQTPGQGLQFLFEYFSETQRNKGNFPGRFSGRQFSNSRSEMNVSTLELGDSALYLCASRRSLEILSYTFGSGTRLTVV.

V is TRBV19 and J is TRBJ2-7; D may be TRBD2 (6 bases). Germline V CDR1 and CDR2: LNHDA, SQIVND (reference sequence). V shed 6 bases and J shed 2 bases, with 17 bases lying between them. This CDR3 is built from 15 residues. The CDR3 sequence is CASRSQSGGPYEQYF. CDR3 DNA: TGTGCCAGTAGGTCGCAGTCCGGGGGACCCTACGAGCAGTACTTC. Full variable domain (outside the CDR3, taken from reference TRBV19 and TRBJ2-7): DGGITQSPKYLFRKEGQNVTLSCEQNLNHDAMYWYRQDPGQGLRLIYYSQIVNDFQKGDIAEGYSVSREKKESFPLTVTSAQKNPTAFYLCASRSQSGGPYEQYFGPGTRLTVT.

The chain recombines TRBV5-8 with TRBJ2-3; D remains ambiguous. CDR3 size: 15 residues. CDR1 is SGHTS and CDR2 is YDEGEE in the germline V gene. V dropped 3 bases and J dropped 4 bases, with 15 bases sitting between them. The CDR3 DNA reads TGTGCCAGCAGCTCGGGTGCCAGCTCGCCAGATACGCAGTATTTT. Translated, it gives CASSSGASSPDTQYF.

This chain joins TRBV6-5 and TRBJ2-7; D is perhaps TRBD1 (5 bases). The germline V and J ends were trimmed by 2 bases and 2 bases, with 13 bases remaining between them. Germline V gene data show CDR1 as MNHEY and CDR2 as SVGAGI. CDR3 length equals 15 residues. This CDR3 is CASSYGRQFTYEQYF. CDR3 nucleotide sequence: TGTGCCAGCAGTTACGGGCGACAGTTCACCTACGAGCAGTACTTC.

This clone was counted only a few times. The chain uses TRBV6-5 and TRBJ2-5, with TRBD1 matching over 9 bases. The DNA end is a closer match to TRBJ2-7, so the J assignment may be wrong. This CDR3 spans 13 amino acids. Germline V gene sequence: CDR1 MNHEY, CDR2 SVGAGI. The CDR3 reads CASSRDRDYEQYF. CDR3 DNA: TGTGCCAGCAGCCGGGACAGGGACTACGAGCAGTACTTC.

This clone was seen a few times. The chain combines TRBV28 with TRBJ1-1, with 9 bases identical to TRBD1. The germline CDR1 and CDR2 sequences are MDHEN and SYDVKM. With 6 bases clipped from V and 1 base from J, the junction kept 6 bases outside the gene matches. The CDR3 contains 15 residues. The CDR3 nucleotides read TGTGCCAGCAGCCCCGGGACAGGGACGAACACTGAAGCTTTCTTT. This sequence encodes CASSPGTGTNTEAFF. Based on the CDR3 plus reference TRBV28 and TRBJ1-1, the full variable domain is DVKVTQSSRYLVKRTGEKVFLECVQDMDHENMFWYRQDPGLGLRLIYFSYDVKMKEKGDIPEGYSVSREKKERFSLILESASTNQTSMYLCASSPGTGTNTEAFFGQGTRLTVV.

This clone was counted only a few times. A junction boundary mismatches the germline segment, possibly from a read error. CDR3 amino acids: CSSSPRQGPYGYTF. The CDR3 bases are TGTTCCAGCAGCCCCCGACAGGGCCCCTATGGCTACACCTTC. The J gene is TRBJ1-2, the V gene TRBV7-9, with 7 bases lining up with TRBD1. The germline V gene encodes CDR1 SEHNR and CDR2 FQNEAQ (reference sequence). CDR3 length: 14 residues.

The J gene is TRBJ2-7, the V gene TRBV27; 10 bases agree with TRBD2. V lost 5 bases, J lost 4 bases, and 20 bases stayed unmatched. Looked up from germline, CDR1 is MNHEY and CDR2 is SMNVEV (reference sequence). The CDR3 consists of 19 residues. Written as DNA, the CDR3 is TGTGCCAGCAGTCCATCTTTGACTAGCGGGTCTGTGGGGCCTTACGAGCAGTACTTC. Its protein is CASSPSLTSGSVGPYEQYF.

The rearrangement links TRBV6-5 to TRBJ1-1, with a possible D match to TRBD1 (5 bases). This CDR3 region has 14 residues. The V end was cut by 5 bases, the J end by 4 bases, with 14 bases between. Germline V gene lookup returns CDR1 MNHEY and CDR2 SVGAGI. CDR3 sequence (DNA): TGTGCCAGCAGTGTGACTTTCAGGGCCACTGAAGCTTTCTTT. This gives the protein CASSVTFRATEAFF.

This chain uses TRBV7-9 with TRBJ2-7; 10 bases align to TRBD2. The CDR3 totals 15 residues. Germline V lookup: CDR1 SEHNR, CDR2 FQNEAQ (reference sequence). The trim removed 8 bases at V and 5 bases at J, leaving 12 bases unmatched. The CDR3: CASSRSASGSHEQYF. For the CDR3, the DNA is TGTGCCAGCTCCAGGTCGGCTAGCGGGAGTCACGAGCAGTACTTC. The full variable domain, rest sourced from reference TRBV7-9 and TRBJ2-7, is DTGVSQNPRHKITKRGQNVTFRCDPISEHNRLYWYRQTLGQGPEFLTYFQNEAQLEKSRLLSDRFSAERPKGSFSTLEIQRTEQGDSAMYLCASSRSASGSHEQYFGPGTRLTVT.

The genes are TRBV5-1 and TRBJ2-7; 7 bases align to TRBD1. The CDR3 has 14 amino acids. J was trimmed by 0 bases and V by 2 bases; bases with no gene match: 2. CDR1 is SGHRS and CDR2 is YFSETQ in the germline V gene. CDR3 coding DNA: TGCGCCAGCAGCTTCTCAGGGGGCTCCTACGAGCAGTACTTC. Amino acids: CASSFSGGSYEQYF.

This chain connects TRBV4-1 to TRBJ1-2; no clear D. The CDR3 contains 18 residues. Trimming took off 2 bases at V and 2 bases at J, with 21 bases between the two ends. The germline gives CDR1 MGHRA, CDR2 YSYEKL. CDR3 sequence: CASSQQEQSAVRNYGYTF. CDR3 coding DNA: TGCGCCAGCAGCCAACAGGAACAATCGGCAGTGCGAAACTATGGCTACACCTTC.

This rearrangement joins TRBV19 to TRBJ2-5; TRBD2 might be the D (6 bases). Germline loops: CDR1 LNHDA, CDR2 SQIVND (reference sequence). The CDR3 length is 15 residues. V was pared by 7 bases and J by 4 bases, with 19 bases between. The CDR3 DNA is TGTGCCAGTAAAATTCCCGGAGCGGGTGTAGAGACCCAGTACTTC. It translates to CASKIPGAGVETQYF.

This chain joins TRBV7-2 and TRBJ2-6; TRBD2 aligns across 7 bases. The CDR3 covers 17 residues. Germline CDR1 reads SGHTA; CDR2 reads FQGNSA. V lost 1 base and J lost 2; bases outside the gene matches: 5. In DNA, the CDR3 is TGTGCCAGCAGCTTAGAGCGGGGAGGTGCTGGGGCCAACGTCCTGACTTTC. Translating it yields CASSLERGGAGANVLTF.